This record covers a single TCR beta chain. From the 5' RACE reads, TCRdb called clonotypes with MiXCR, one entry per CDR3 protein. The repertoire holds tens of thousands of distinct CDR3 sequences, with approximately 10% as singletons. This entry comes from a study of neurological immune-mediated disorders. Germline lookup yields CDR1 MNHEY and CDR2 SMNVEV (reference sequence). CDR3 length: 17 residues. Trimming cost V 5 bases and J 2 bases, with 21 bases left between them. The unsorted libraries originated from 2 million PBMCs that had been stored at -80 C. The sequenced sample consisted of PBMCs. V and J are TRBV27 and TRBJ2-5; possibly TRBD1 or TRBD2 for D (5 bases each). The origin of this receptor is a man aged 40-49 years in good health. CDR3 amino acids: CASSPSWTTRRQETQYF. DNA of the CDR3: TGTGCCAGCAGTCCCAGTTGGACAACCCGGAGGCAAGAGACCCAGTACTTC.